Sequencing of this T cell receptor beta chain was carried out in a study of blood T cell repertoires in COVID-19 (TCRdb year 2020). Describing the broader study: Samples covering the acute and convalescent phases of COVID-19 were provided by collaborators in the United States, Italy and Spain. Where available, HLA class I and class II types were obtained from metadata supplied by the sample provider rather than from assay-based typing. The prospective study material was composed of cDNA or gDNA derived from T cells, B-cell-depleted T cells, or PBMCs. A de-identified subject ID, COVID-19 status, age in years and sex were almost always included in the sample metadata. Samples came from the ongoing ImmuneRACE study (first 160 participants) plus 1,254 subjects from 6 global collaborators. Deeply sampled blood TCRbeta repertoires from subjects exposed to, actively infected with, or recovered from COVID-19 were included in the dataset. A freely available public database, intended as a resource for researchers studying the immune response to SARS-CoV-2, is where the repertoires were released.

TCRbeta CDR3 regions were amplified from genomic DNA using the immunoSEQ Assay, a bias-controlled multiplex PCR. As for how the authors treated the data: Within the assay, amplification of reference gene primers was used to estimate how many nucleated cells each sample contained. To quantify the absolute abundance of each unique TCRbeta CDR3 rearrangement, sequence reads were collapsed and filtered. For each sample, productive Simpson clonality was calculated as the square root of Simpson's diversity index over productive rearrangements. The clones in this table, taken by TCRdb from immuneACCESS, are in-frame only. Not every clone is retained; where verified, under half of the shortfall comes from an unresolved V gene, and the cause of the rest is unknown. Clonal size and the V and J genes are those of that table, whereas D and trimming came from the DNA. This sample comprises about 49,000 clones, approximately 82% of them detected only once. The ten top clones hold around 12% of the sample.

From V the trimming removes 6 bases and from J it removes 3 bases, while the gene matches leave 14 bases of the junction unaccounted for. The CDR3 holds 18 amino acids from the cysteine to the phenylalanine. Only CDR3 DNA remains: 54 bases, in frame from the first base. CDR1 and CDR2 are read off the germline V gene as SGHTA and FQGNSA. Collaborating institutions collected whole blood in K2EDTA tubes following their own protocols. For TCRbeta analysis, collaborators shipped samples as frozen whole blood, isolated PBMCs, or DNA extracted from either of those sample types. Results the study describes overall, beyond this receptor: How much clinical and demographic metadata was included differed by source and by participant, and the metadata was provided uncurated.

Worth noting for this clone: Its recognized antigen is unknown. The sample holds no much larger clone one base away, and base qualities are not on file.

The specimen was peripheral blood. This sequence originates from a human donor in a cohort sampled during active COVID-19. The chain employs TRBV7-2 and TRBJ1-1, with TRBD1 identical over 12 junction bases. The CDR3 protein: CASSPTTGTGGRYTEAFF. The DNA is as follows: TGTGCCAGCAGTCCAACGACCGGGACAGGGGGCAGGTACACTGAAGCTTTCTTT.